These 26 T cell receptor beta chains were sequenced from one sample in a study of blood T cell repertoires in COVID-19 (dated by TCRdb to the early 2020s). The library came from the immunoSEQ multiplex PCR assay. Here the immuneACCESS table is served through TCRdb, limited to in-frame sequences with V and J called. Missing clones are a known gap in these copies; in checked studies unresolved V genes cover under half, and the rest lacks a known reason. The sample data list roughly 52,000 clones, and approximately 86% of these were observed just once. Of the sample, 3% to 4.5% falls within the top ten clones. The source material was peripheral blood. All receptors derive from a man in his forties with COVID-19, enrolled during active disease.

This chain connects TRBV7-9 to TRBJ2-5; unclear D gene. V lost 5 bases and J lost 2, with 9 bases in between. The germline CDR1 and CDR2 sequences are SEHNR and FQNEAQ (reference sequence). This CDR3 comprises 13 residues. DNA of the CDR3: TGTGCCAGCAGCCCGACATGGCAAGAGACCCAGTACTTC. Protein product: CASSPTWQETQYF.

This clone was detected a few times. The chain uses TRBV7-2 and TRBJ1-3; TRBD1 is a possible D gene (5 bases). With 4 bases removed from V and 8 bases from J, the gap between germline ends came to 15 bases. This CDR3 spans 14 amino acids. The V gene's germline CDR1 is SGHTA and CDR2 FQGNSA. The CDR3 loop is CASSSAAGLHTIYF. The CDR3 DNA reads TGTGCCAGCAGCTCCGCGGCAGGGCTGCACACCATATATTTT.

The V call is TRBV11-3, the J call TRBJ2-1; 10 nucleotides match TRBD2. Germline values: CDR1 SGHNT, CDR2 YENEEA. V was clipped by 7 bases and J by 7 bases; unmatched bases: 10. The CDR3 contains 15 residues. CDR3 amino acids: CASTVLAGGGNEQFF. The CDR3 DNA reads as TGTGCCAGCACAGTATTAGCGGGAGGTGGGAATGAGCAGTTCTTC.

The chain recombines TRBV27 with TRBJ1-1; 7 nucleotides align to TRBD1. The CDR3 length is 15 residues. Germline CDR1 MNHEY, CDR2 SMNVEV (reference sequence). V shed 5 bases and J 0 bases; nucleotides not matched to a gene: 6. The CDR3 sequence: CASSPATGLNTEAFF. DNA of the CDR3: TGTGCCAGCAGTCCGGCGACAGGGCTGAACACTGAAGCTTTCTTT.

The chain recombines TRBV11-2 with TRBJ1-2; D not certain. Trimming took off 4 bases at V and 2 bases at J, with 8 bases between the two ends. CDR1 is SGHAT, CDR2 FQNNGV, per germline. The CDR3 is made up of 13 amino acids. CDR3 in DNA: TGTGCCAGCAGCTCCGGACTAAACTATGGCTACACCTTC. It translates to CASSSGLNYGYTF.

The chain is built from TRBV5-1 and TRBJ2-7; 8 nucleotides align to TRBD1. Germline loops: CDR1 SGHRS, CDR2 YFSETQ. J gave up 0 bases and V 3 bases, and 8 bases lay outside the gene matches. The CDR3 runs 16 residues. The CDR3 nucleotides are TGCGCCAGCAGCTCAAAATGGACAGGGAACTCCTACGAGCAGTACTTC. Translating gives CASSSKWTGNSYEQYF.

The chain is built from TRBV5-4 and TRBJ2-3; 13 nucleotides line up with TRBD2. The ends lost 4 bases at V and 2 bases at J; junction bases unmatched: 4. Germline-derived CDR1 and CDR2 are SGHNT and YYREEE (reference sequence). This CDR3 region has 16 residues. The CDR3 spells CASSQGLAGPTDTQYF. CDR3 in DNA: TGTGCCAGCAGCCAGGGACTAGCGGGGCCCACAGATACGCAGTATTTT.

Notes on this clone: Within the sample, other DNA sequences also encode this same CDR3. This rearrangement joins TRBV19 to TRBJ2-7; D gene unclear. V lost 7 bases to trimming and J lost 3 bases, with 10 bases between them. The CDR3 extends over 12 amino acids. Germline CDR1 and CDR2: LNHDA and SQIVND (reference sequence). For the CDR3, the DNA is TGTGCCAGTAAAGGAGTTTACTACGAGCAGTACTTC. Its translation: CASKGVYYEQYF.

This clone was found once. The J gene is TRBJ1-5, the V gene TRBV28; 7 bases are shared with TRBD1. The germline gives CDR1 MDHEN, CDR2 SYDVKM. The CDR3 totals 17 residues. V dropped 7 bases and J dropped 4; count of bases not matched to a gene: 16. The CDR3 protein is CASIEGVTGIGNQPQHF. Written as DNA, the CDR3 is TGTGCCAGCATCGAGGGGGTGACAGGGATCGGGAATCAGCCCCAGCATTTT.

The J gene is TRBJ2-5, the V gene TRBV29-1; TRBD2 matches at 13 bases. Trimming removed 2 bases from V and 0 bases from J; junction bases left unmatched: 15. Germline V gene sequence: CDR1 SQVTM, CDR2 ANQGSEA. This CDR3 has 20 amino acids. The chain's CDR3 is CSVEISGLAGEMRHQETQYF. The CDR3 nucleotides are TGCAGCGTTGAAATAAGTGGACTAGCGGGAGAAATGAGGCACCAAGAGACCCAGTACTTC.

The V call is TRBV24-1, the J call TRBJ2-1; 8 bases agree with TRBD2. The CDR3 has 14 residues. The germline CDR1 and CDR2 sequences are KGHDR and SFDVKD. The J segment lost 8 bases and the V segment lost 1 base, leaving 3 bases of the junction unmatched. CDR3 nucleotides: TGTGCCACCAGTGATTTAGAGCGGGAGTATGAGCAGTTCTTC. Protein: CATSDLEREYEQFF.

V and J are TRBV29-1 and TRBJ2-1; TRBD2 agrees at 10 bases. Germline trimming cut 6 bases from V and 5 bases from J; bases unmatched to any gene: 10. CDR1 is SQVTM and CDR2 is ANQGSEA in the germline V gene. This CDR3 has 15 residues. CDR3 coding DNA: TGCAGCGTAGGGACCAGCGGGGGGGCCAACAATGAGCAGTTCTTC. This translates into CSVGTSGGANNEQFF.

V is TRBV25-1 and J is TRBJ2-7; tentative D call: TRBD2 (5 bases). The CDR3 contains 14 residues. The germline V gene encodes CDR1 MGHDK and CDR2 SYGVNS. The V end was cut by 6 bases, the J end by 4 bases, with 16 bases between. The CDR3 bases are TGTGCCAGCAGGTGGGAACTAGTCGTTTACGAGCAGTACTTC. This gives the protein CASRWELVVYEQYF.

The rearrangement joins TRBV19 to TRBJ2-3; a weak D match, TRBD2 (6 bases). The germline V gene has CDR1 LNHDA and CDR2 SQIVND (reference sequence). The germline V and J ends were trimmed by 6 bases and 0 bases, with 10 bases remaining between them. The CDR3 has 14 amino acids. As DNA, the CDR3 is TGTGCCAGTAGCGTCACTAGCAGCACAGATACGCAGTATTTT. It specifies CASSVTSSTDTQYF.

This chain joins TRBV2 and TRBJ2-4, with TRBD2 matching 7 bases. Trimming at V came to 6 bases and at J to 4 bases, leaving 9 bases not matched to a gene. The CDR3 totals 15 residues. The germline gives CDR1 SNHLY, CDR2 FYNNEI. The CDR3 DNA reads as TGTGCCAGCAGGACAAGAAGCGGGGTGAAAAACATTCAGTACTTC. Translated: CASRTRSGVKNIQYF.

This clone has a single count. V gene TRBV4-1 combines with J gene TRBJ2-1; D is perhaps TRBD2 (6 bases). Trimming removed 0 bases from V and 10 bases from J, with 19 bases in between. CDR3 size: 16 residues. Per the germline V gene, CDR1 is MGHRA and CDR2 is YSYEKL. CDR3 sequence (DNA): TGCGCCAGCAGCCAAGAATCCCCGGGACTTCTTTTGGAGCAGTTCTTC. Protein product: CASSQESPGLLLEQFF.

The chain combines TRBV12-5 with TRBJ2-6; D is unresolved. The CDR3 is made up of 15 amino acids. V was shortened by 6 bases and J by 0 bases, with 9 bases between the two germline ends. Germline V gene sequence: CDR1 LGHNT, CDR2 FRNRAP. Here the CDR3 reads CASGPPVSGANVLTF. CDR3 nucleotides: TGTGCTAGTGGCCCTCCCGTCTCTGGGGCCAACGTCCTGACTTTC.

The chain recombines TRBV19 with TRBJ1-5, with D perhaps matching TRBD1 (6 bases). V was trimmed by 5 bases and J by 6 bases, leaving 14 bases between them. There are 14 residues in the CDR3. Germline values: CDR1 LNHDA, CDR2 SQIVND (reference sequence). The CDR3 spells CASSPQQGSQPQHF. In nucleotides, the CDR3 is TGTGCCAGTAGTCCTCAACAGGGATCTCAGCCCCAGCATTTT.

The chain joins TRBV5-1 to TRBJ1-2, with D possibly TRBD1 on 6 matching bases. Trimming removed 5 bases from V and 7 bases from J, with 9 bases in between. The CDR3 spans 11 residues. Germline CDR1 and CDR2: SGHRS and YFSETQ. CDR3 DNA: TGCGCCAGCAGTACAGGGTTTGGCTACACCTTC. Translation gives CASSTGFGYTF.

This chain links TRBV5-1 with TRBJ2-5; 10 bases fit TRBD2. After removal of 6 bases from V and 5 bases from J, the junction contained 10 bases not matched to a gene. The CDR3 is made up of 15 amino acids. The germline gives CDR1 SGHRS, CDR2 YFSETQ. The CDR3 bases are TGCGCCAGCAACGAGCAGCGGGGGGGCTCCGAGACCCAGTACTTC. It translates to CASNEQRGGSETQYF.

This clone was picked up one time. The chain joins TRBV28 to TRBJ1-1; D unclear. Per the germline V gene, CDR1 is MDHEN and CDR2 is SYDVKM. V lost 5 bases to trimming and J lost 0 bases, with 16 bases between them. The CDR3 runs to 16 residues. CDR3 loop: CASSRSGFWVNTEAFF. In DNA, the CDR3 is TGTGCCAGCAGTCGTTCCGGGTTTTGGGTGAACACTGAAGCTTTCTTT. Full variable domain (remainder filled in from reference TRBV28 and TRBJ1-1): DVKVTQSSRYLVKRTGEKVFLECVQDMDHENMFWYRQDPGLGLRLIYFSYDVKMKEKGDIPEGYSVSREKKERFSLILESASTNQTSMYLCASSRSGFWVNTEAFFGQGTRLTVV.

The chain uses TRBV5-8 and TRBJ2-7; 11 bases map to TRBD1. The V and J ends lost 1 base and 9 bases, in that order; junction bases with no gene match: 9. This CDR3 comprises 15 residues. CDR1 SGHTS and CDR2 YDEGEE come from the germline V gene. The CDR3 here is CASSLLVGQGAAQYF. The CDR3 bases are TGTGCCAGCAGCTTGTTAGTAGGACAGGGGGCGGCGCAGTACTTC.

The chain links TRBV11-2 to TRBJ2-1; D is ambiguous. The CDR3 is 13 amino acids. CDR1 is SGHAT and CDR2 is FQNNGV in the germline V gene. With 3 bases removed from V and 3 bases from J, the gap between germline ends came to 6 bases. CDR3 loop: CASSLADYNEQFF. The CDR3 nucleotides are TGTGCCAGCAGCTTGGCCGACTACAATGAGCAGTTCTTC.

This clone showed up just a few times. The genes are TRBV15 and TRBJ2-7, with D uncertain. The CDR3 spans 13 residues. Between the trimmed V and J ends, which lost 5 bases and 2 bases, there was a span of 10 bases. Germline loops: CDR1 LNHNV, CDR2 YYDKDF (reference sequence). The DNA of the CDR3 is TGTGCCACCAGCGTCAGCGATACCTACGAGCAGTACTTC. The encoded protein is CATSVSDTYEQYF.

The chain links TRBV4-1 to TRBJ1-2, with 8 bases that match TRBD1. This CDR3 has 13 residues. Germline V lookup: CDR1 MGHRA, CDR2 YSYEKL. Trimming at V came to 6 bases and at J to 4 bases, leaving 4 bases not matched to a gene. CDR3 in DNA: TGCGCCAGCAGTCCAGGACAGGGCTATGGCTACACCTTC. Its protein is CASSPGQGYGYTF.

The CDR3 sequence is CASSAGTGQQPQHF. The CDR3 DNA follows: TGTGCCAGCAGTGCCGGGACAGGGCAACAGCCCCAGCATTTT. The chain combines TRBV2 with TRBJ1-5; TRBD1 aligns across 9 bases. Germline CDR1 is SNHLY and CDR2 is FYNNEI. This CDR3 has 14 amino acids. Losses at the gene ends were 4 bases for V and 7 bases for J; bases not matched to a gene: 5.